The 23 T cell receptor beta chains below were found in one sample sequenced in a study of T-cell memory formation after mild COVID-19. Using its own MiXCR run on the 5' RACE reads, TCRdb lists one record per CDR3 protein. This table holds about 560,000 distinct CDR3 sequences, less than 25% found once. The sequenced sample was PBMCs or a T cell subset sorted from them (not recorded which). Receptor source: an adult woman who had mild COVID-19 (a few samples of this study predate the infection). Cell type and time point are not known.

The chain carries TRBV19 and TRBJ1-1; D is possibly TRBD1 (5 bases). Germline-derived CDR1 and CDR2 are LNHDA and SQIVND (reference sequence). V lost 5 bases, J lost 7 bases, and 17 bases lay in between. This CDR3 is 14 amino acids long. This chain's CDR3 is CASSLPDTRDEAFF. The CDR3, as DNA: TGTGCCAGTAGTTTACCGGACACCAGGGATGAAGCTTTCTTT.

This clonotype was detected only a few times. The gene calls are TRBV12-3 or TRBV12-4 and TRBJ2-2; D gene uncertain. The CDR3 is 15 residues long. Trimming left V 6 bases short and J 1 base short, with 12 bases between. Written as DNA, the CDR3 is TGTGCCAGCAGCCGATTAGGCAGGAACACCGGGGAGCTGTTTTTT. It yields the protein CASSRLGRNTGELFF.

The J gene is TRBJ1-1, the V gene TRBV29-1, with a weak D call TRBD1 (6 bases). Germline V CDR1 and CDR2: SQVTM, ANQGSEA. Trimming stripped 6 bases from V and 6 bases from J, with 11 bases between. The CDR3 length is 11 residues. The CDR3 DNA follows: TGCAGCGTCGAAAGGGGGGCTGAAGCTTTCTTT. This encodes CSVERGAEAFF.

This chain joins TRBV29-1 and TRBJ1-1; 10 nucleotides line up with TRBD1. The junction had 17 bases not matched to a gene; V was cut back by 5 bases and J by 11 bases. CDR1 and CDR2 from the germline V gene are SQVTM and ANQGSEA. The CDR3 consists of 15 residues. Written as DNA, the CDR3 is TGCAGCGTTTTCGTCGGACAGGGGGACTTAGAAGAGGCTTTCTTT. Translating gives CSVFVGQGDLEEAFF.

The rearrangement joins TRBV7-6 to TRBJ1-1, with D possibly matching TRBD1 (5 bases). The CDR3 covers 15 residues. CDR1 is SGHVS and CDR2 is FNYEAQ in the germline V gene. V was cut by 5 bases and J by 5 bases, with 18 bases left in between. The CDR3 sequence: CASSPGRWGGTEAFF. CDR3 in DNA: TGTGCCAGCAGCCCGGGACGGTGGGGTGGTACTGAAGCTTTCTTT.

The chain carries TRBV20-1 and TRBJ1-2; tentative D call: TRBD1 (6 bases). Germline CDR1 reads DFQATT; CDR2 reads SNEGSKA (reference sequence). The CDR3 is made up of 15 amino acids. Trimming removed 3 bases from V and 4 bases from J, with 18 bases in between. The CDR3 DNA follows: TGCAGTGCTAGCCTAGGAAATACAGGGAGCTATGGCTACACCTTC. Translated: CSASLGNTGSYGYTF.

V is TRBV7-8 and J is TRBJ1-4; 8 nucleotides align to TRBD1. Germline lookup yields CDR1 SGHVS and CDR2 FQNEAQ. This CDR3 comprises 16 residues. Trimming removed 5 bases from V and 8 bases from J; junction bases left unmatched: 13. Here the CDR3 DNA reads TGTGCCAGCAGCCCACTGGTCAGGGGGCCAGGAGAAAAACTGTTTTTT. It translates to CASSPLVRGPGEKLFF.

The CDR3 coding sequence is TGTGCCAGCAGCAACCGGGACACCTACAATGAGCAGTTCTTC. It specifies CASSNRDTYNEQFF. The genes are TRBV4-2 and TRBJ2-1; weak D call: TRBD1 (6 bases). The CDR3 runs 14 residues. Looked up from germline, CDR1 is LGHNA and CDR2 is YNFKEQ. V was shortened by 5 bases and J by 2 bases, with 10 bases between the two germline ends.

The chain uses TRBV4-1 and TRBJ2-3; 7 nucleotides agree with TRBD1. CDR3 length equals 17 residues. Germline V gene data show CDR1 as MGHRA and CDR2 as YSYEKL. The ends lost 4 bases at V and 2 bases at J; junction bases unmatched: 12. The DNA for the CDR3 is TGCGCCAGCAGCCGTAAAGAACGGGACAGATCCACAGATACGCAGTATTTT. Its translation is CASSRKERDRSTDTQYF.

This clonotype was detected a few times. J is TRBJ2-7 and V is TRBV5-1; D is undetermined. V lost 0 bases and J 3 bases, leaving 7 bases between the germline ends. The CDR3 is 13 residues long. Germline V lookup: CDR1 SGHRS, CDR2 YFSETQ. The CDR3 sequence is CASSLEKGYEQYF. CDR3 bases: TGCGCCAGCAGCTTGGAAAAGGGCTACGAGCAGTACTTC.

This clonotype appeared a few times. This sequence joins TRBV7-2 and TRBJ2-3; tentatively, D is TRBD1 (6 bases). The CDR3 extends over 15 amino acids. Germline V CDR1 and CDR2: SGHTA, FQGNSA. Deletions cut 4 bases from V and 8 bases from J, with 19 bases between. In DNA form, the CDR3 reads TGTGCCAGCAGCTACCCACAGGGACCGCCACCTACGCAGTATTTT. It encodes CASSYPQGPPPTQYF.

The genes are TRBV6-1 and TRBJ1-1, with 9 bases matching TRBD1. CDR3 length: 13 amino acids. Germline CDR1 MNHNS, CDR2 SASEGT. After removal of 9 bases from V and 4 bases from J, the junction contained 6 bases not matched to a gene. CDR3 bases: TGTGCCAGTAGACAGGGGGTGGCCACTGAAGCTTTCTTT. Protein product: CASRQGVATEAFF.

This clonotype was counted between two and nine times. The chain is built from TRBV15 and TRBJ2-5; D perhaps matches TRBD1 (5 bases). This CDR3 region has 13 residues. Trimming took off 2 bases at V and 5 bases at J, with 9 bases between the two ends. Germline CDR1 is LNHNV and CDR2 is YYDKDF (reference sequence). This chain's CDR3 is CATSRQGSETQYF. In DNA, the CDR3 is TGTGCCACCAGCAGACAGGGTTCGGAGACCCAGTACTTC.

The V gene is TRBV20-1, the J gene TRBJ2-5; 7 bases are a match to TRBD1. The V gene end was trimmed by 3 bases and the J gene end by 1 base; junction bases not matched to a gene: 5. The CDR3 totals 14 residues. Looked up from germline, CDR1 is DFQATT and CDR2 is SNEGSKA (reference sequence). The CDR3 reads CSARETGRQETQYF. The CDR3, as DNA: TGCAGTGCTAGGGAGACAGGGCGCCAAGAGACCCAGTACTTC.

The chain links TRBV7-6 to TRBJ2-7, with 12 bases lining up with TRBD2. Germline CDR1 and CDR2: SGHVS and FNYEAQ. The CDR3 contains 15 residues. V trimming: 6 bases; J trimming: 5 bases; junction bases outside the gene matches: 8. CDR3 sequence reads: CASSLTSGRTHEQYF. Written as DNA, the CDR3 is TGTGCCAGCAGTCTCACTAGCGGGAGGACCCACGAGCAGTACTTC.

The V gene is TRBV12-3 or TRBV12-4, the J gene TRBJ2-1, with 11 bases lining up with TRBD1. This CDR3 is 15 amino acids long. The V and J ends lost 10 bases and 9 bases, in that order; junction bases with no gene match: 14. The CDR3 sequence is CAISVTGQGASEQFF. The CDR3 DNA reads TGTGCCATCTCAGTTACAGGACAGGGGGCCAGTGAGCAGTTCTTC.

The chain recombines TRBV24-1 with TRBJ2-3; D remains ambiguous. Germline CDR1 and CDR2: KGHDR and SFDVKD. V was clipped by 0 bases and J by 2 bases, with 11 bases between them. This CDR3 has 16 residues. The CDR3 reads CATSDLTLGYTDTQYF. CDR3 nucleotide sequence: TGTGCCACCAGTGATTTGACACTTGGCTACACAGATACGCAGTATTTT.

The chain's CDR3 is CASSLQGAINEQFF. The CDR3 nucleotides read TGTGCCAGCAGCTTACAGGGGGCCATCAATGAGCAGTTCTTC. The chain recombines TRBV7-6 with TRBJ2-1; 8 positions agree with TRBD1. With V trimmed by 2 bases and J by 6 bases, 3 bases remained unmatched. The CDR3 covers 14 residues. Germline CDR1 is SGHVS and CDR2 is FNYEAQ.

This chain uses TRBV24-1 with TRBJ2-5; 8 bases agree with TRBD1. CDR3 length: 17 amino acids. Germline CDR1 KGHDR, CDR2 SFDVKD. Trimming took 1 base from V and 5 from J; bases not matched to a gene: 11. CDR3 bases: TGTGCCACCAGTGATTTTGACAAACAGGGGGTGTACGAGACCCAGTACTTC. Translating gives CATSDFDKQGVYETQYF.

The J gene is TRBJ1-2, the V gene TRBV19; weak D call: TRBD1 (6 bases). CDR1 is LNHDA and CDR2 is SQIVND in the germline V gene (reference sequence). The germline V and J ends were trimmed by 3 bases and 2 bases, with 13 bases remaining between them. The CDR3 contains 15 residues. CDR3 bases: TGTGCCAGTAGTATCTGGGCAGGGGAGAACTATGGCTACACCTTC. It codes for CASSIWAGENYGYTF.

V gene TRBV27 combines with J gene TRBJ2-6; tentative D call: TRBD1 (6 bases). Germline-derived CDR1 and CDR2 are MNHEY and SMNVEV (reference sequence). The CDR3 spans 14 residues. Trimming removed 7 bases at V and 0 bases at J, with 7 bases between. The CDR3, as DNA: TGTGCCAGCAAGGACAGCTCTGGGGCCAACGTCCTGACTTTC. This encodes CASKDSSGANVLTF.

The chain carries TRBV4-1 and TRBJ2-7, with a tentative D call TRBD2 (5 bases). The CDR3 totals 16 residues. Germline V gene sequence: CDR1 MGHRA, CDR2 YSYEKL. V was clipped by 1 base and J by 4 bases, with 17 bases between them. The DNA of the CDR3 is TGCGCCAGCAGCCAAGGAGTGGTGGGGAGACTTTACGAGCAGTACTTC. This translates into CASSQGVVGRLYEQYF.

This clonotype was counted only a few times. The chain joins TRBV28 to TRBJ1-5, with D possibly matching TRBD1 (6 bases). V lost 4 bases and J lost 5, with 18 bases in between. CDR1 is MDHEN and CDR2 is SYDVKM in the germline V gene. This CDR3 has 16 residues. This CDR3 reads CASSSPRQASDQPQHF. The CDR3 DNA is TGTGCCAGCAGTTCCCCACGACAGGCCTCCGATCAGCCCCAGCATTTT.